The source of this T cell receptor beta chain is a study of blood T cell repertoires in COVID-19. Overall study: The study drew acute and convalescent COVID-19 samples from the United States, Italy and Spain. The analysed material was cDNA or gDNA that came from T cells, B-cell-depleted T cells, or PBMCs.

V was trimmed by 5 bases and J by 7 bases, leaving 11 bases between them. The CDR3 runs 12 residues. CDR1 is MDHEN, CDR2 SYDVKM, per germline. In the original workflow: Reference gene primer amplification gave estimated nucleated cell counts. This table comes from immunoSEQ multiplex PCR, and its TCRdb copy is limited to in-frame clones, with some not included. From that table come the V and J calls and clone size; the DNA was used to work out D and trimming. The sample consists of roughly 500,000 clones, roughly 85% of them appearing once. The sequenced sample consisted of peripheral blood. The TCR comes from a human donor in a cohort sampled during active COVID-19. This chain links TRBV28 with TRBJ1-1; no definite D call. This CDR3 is CASSQQPNEAFF. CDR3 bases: TGTGCCAGCAGTCAACAGCCAAATGAAGCTTTCTTT.